A selection of T cell receptor beta chains follows, all from one sample in a study of T cells in Graves' hyperthyroidism and ophthalmopathy. TCRdb ran MiXCR on the multiplex PCR reads and lists one entry per CDR3 protein. The sample lists roughly 700,000 distinct CDR3 sequences; roughly 17% were seen once. Input material: blood. Receptor source: a man between 50 and 59 years old with Graves' hyperthyroidism. The CDR3 runs from the conserved cysteine through the conserved F or W. A D gene is named only where the DNA matches it firmly. For some rows the clone size is stated as once, few or many, or as a class when expanded; others skip it.

v_call	j_call	d_call	clone_size	cdr3_nt	cdr3_aa
TRBV30	TRBJ2-1	NA	few	TGTGCTTCGAGAGCGGAAAGGGATGAGCAGTTCTTC	CASRAERDEQFF
TRBV4-1	TRBJ1-1	NA	few	TGCGCCAGCAGCCAAGAAGGTGCAGGGAACACTGAAGCTTTCTTT	CASSQEGAGNTEAFF
TRBV4-2	TRBJ2-5	NA	NA	TGTGCCAGCAGCCACCCTAGGGACCAAGAGACCCAGTACTTC	CASSHPRDQETQYF
TRBV24-1	TRBJ2-2	NA	few	TGTGCCACCAGTGATTTGCCCGGGGAGCTGTTTTTT	CATSDLPGELFF
TRBV7-2	TRBJ2-7	NA	many	TGTGCCAGCAGCTTAAGTGGGGGCTGGGGTACGGACGAGCAGTACTTC	CASSLSGGWGTDEQYF
TRBV7-9	TRBJ2-1	TRBD1	many	TGTGCCAGCAGATCGGGACAGGGTTACAATGAGCAGTTCTTC	CASRSGQGYNEQFF
TRBV12-3/TRBV12-4	TRBJ2-7	TRBD1	many	TGTGCCAGCAGTACTCATCGGACAGGGCCTTCCTACGAGCAGTACTTC	CASSTHRTGPSYEQYF
TRBV7-9	TRBJ1-2	NA	few	TGTGCCAGCAACGTGCAGGGCGGTCTAGGCTACACCTTC	CASNVQGGLGYTF
TRBV7-2	TRBJ2-5	NA	NA	TGTGCCAGCAGCTTCGGGGTCGCGTCAGAGACCCAGTACTTC	CASSFGVASETQYF
TRBV7-2	TRBJ2-1	NA	NA	TGTGCCAGCAGCTGGCACAATGAGCAGTTCTTC	CASSWHNEQFF
TRBV3-2	TRBJ2-5	NA	few	TGTGCCAGCAGTTACCGGGACAGGGGGCACCAAGAGACCCAGTACTTC	CASSYRDRGHQETQYF
TRBV6-1	TRBJ2-7	NA	NA	TGTGCCAGCAGTGGGACACACTACTCCTACGAGCAGTACTTC	CASSGTHYSYEQYF
TRBV7-9	TRBJ2-7	NA	few	TGTGCCAGCAGCTTAGAAGGCGGGATCCTCTACGAGCAGTACTTC	CASSLEGGILYEQYF
TRBV24-1	TRBJ2-5	TRBD2	many	TGTGCCACCGCGACAGGCGGACTAGCGGGAGGGCCGATCGAGACCCAGTACTTC	CATATGGLAGGPIETQYF
TRBV7-3	TRBJ2-3	NA	once	TGTGCCAGCAGCTTTGGGGGAGCGAGAGATACGCAGTATTTT	CASSFGGARDTQYF
TRBV3-1	TRBJ2-3	TRBD2	NA	TGTGCCAGCAGCCCAGAAGGACTAGCGGTTACTAGCACAGATACGCAGTATTTT	CASSPEGLAVTSTDTQYF
TRBV12-3/TRBV12-4	TRBJ2-1	NA	many	TGTGCCAGCAGTTTATCGACCCCAGATAACAATGAGCAGTTCTTC	CASSLSTPDNNEQFF
TRBV9	TRBJ2-1	TRBD1	NA	TGTGCCAGCAGCGTAGACTCAGGGGGCTCGAGTAATGAGCAGTTCTTC	CASSVDSGGSSNEQFF
TRBV29-1	TRBJ1-2	NA	NA	TGCAGCGTTGAAGGGGCCCTCGAGGCTGGCTACACCTTC	CSVEGALEAGYTF
TRBV19	TRBJ2-3	TRBD1	many	TGTGCCAGTAGAGAGGACAGGGCAGGAGGCACAGATACGCAGTATTTT	CASREDRAGGTDTQYF
TRBV13	TRBJ2-3	NA	few	TGTGCCAGCAGCTTAGGGCCGGGGTATGATACGCAGTATTTT	CASSLGPGYDTQYF
TRBV20-1	TRBJ2-1	TRBD2	once	TGCAGTGCTAGAGATGCTAGCGGTGGAAATGAGCAGTTCTTC	CSARDASGGNEQFF
TRBV6-2/TRBV6-3	TRBJ2-1	NA	NA	TGTGCCAGCAGTTTGTGGAGACCCCCGAGGGTTGAGCAGTTCTTC	CASSLWRPPRVEQFF
TRBV25-1	TRBJ2-3	NA	few	TGTGCCAGCAGTGACCCAATTGCGCCCCCGACAGATACGCAGTATTTT	CASSDPIAPPTDTQYF
TRBV2	TRBJ2-1	TRBD2	NA	TGTGCCAGCAGTGAAGCGGGAGGGCGGCAGTTCTTC	CASSEAGGRQFF
TRBV9	TRBJ2-2	TRBD1	NA	TGTGCCAGCAGACCGGCGGGACAGGGTAACACCGGGGAGCTGTTTTTT	CASRPAGQGNTGELFF
TRBV28	TRBJ2-2	NA	few	TGTGCCAGCAAGCAGGCCGGGGAGCTGTTTTTT	CASKQAGELFF
TRBV28	TRBJ1-4	TRBD1	NA	TGTGCCAGGAGTTTGACAGGGAGGGGTGAAAAACTGGTTTTT	CARSLTGRGEKLVF
TRBV6-1	TRBJ2-7	NA	few	TGTGCCAGCATCAGACAATTTCCGGGGCAGGGGAGCGACGAGCAGTACTTC	CASIRQFPGQGSDEQYF
TRBV2	TRBJ2-5	TRBD2	NA	TGTGCCAGCAAATCCGAGCGGGGGAAAGAGACCCAGTACTTC	CASKSERGKETQYF
TRBV2	TRBJ1-2	NA	many	TGTGCCAGCAGTGAAAGATCTAATGGAGGCTACACCTTC	CASSERSNGGYTF
TRBV6-2/TRBV6-3	TRBJ2-1	NA	few	TGTGCCAGCAGTTACAACATAAACAATGAGCAGTTCTTC	CASSYNINNEQFF
TRBV12-3/TRBV12-4	TRBJ1-6	NA	NA	TGTGCCAGCAGTTTGGGCCAAGGGGGGACACCCCTCCACTTT	CASSLGQGGTPLHF
TRBV27	TRBJ1-2	TRBD1	many	TGTGCCAGCAGTCCCTGGACAGGGACGAACTATGGCTACACCTTC	CASSPWTGTNYGYTF
TRBV29-1	TRBJ2-7	NA	NA	TGCAGCCACCGGGACAACTCCTACGAGCAGTACTTC	CSHRDNSYEQYF
TRBV6-5	TRBJ1-5	NA	few	TGTGCCAGCAGTTCCGACATCGGGTACCTTAATCAGCCCCAGCATTTT	CASSSDIGYLNQPQHF
TRBV20-1	TRBJ2-1	NA	NA	TGCAGTGCGGCGGAGGGGGGGAGACTCTACAATGAGCAGTTCTTC	CSAAEGGRLYNEQFF
TRBV24-1	TRBJ2-5	TRBD2	many	TGTGCCACCAGTGATCCGCCGGGGCGGGGGCAAGAGACCCAGTACTTC	CATSDPPGRGQETQYF
TRBV28	TRBJ1-1	NA	many	TGTGCCAGCAGTTTACCGCAGGGGCTATATTCTTTCTTT	CASSLPQGLYSFF
TRBV7-9	TRBJ1-1	TRBD1	many	TGTGCCAGCAGCCAGGGGGGACAAGCTTTCTTT	CASSQGGQAFF
TRBV2	TRBJ2-2	NA	many	TGTGCCAGCAGTATGACAGCGATCACCGGGGAGCTGTTTTTT	CASSMTAITGELFF
TRBV29-1	TRBJ1-1	NA	NA	TGCAGCGTTGGCAGGGGATTGGACACTGAAGCTTTCTTT	CSVGRGLDTEAFF
TRBV3-1	TRBJ1-3	NA	few	TGTGTCAGCAGCCAACGAGAAAACACCATATATTTT	CVSSQRENTIYF
TRBV27	TRBJ2-6	NA	NA	TGTGCCAGCAGTTTCTGGGATGGCTCTGGGGCCAACGTCCTGACTTTC	CASSFWDGSGANVLTF
TRBV10-3	TRBJ2-1	TRBD2	few	TGTGCCATCAGTGAGGGCCAGCGGGAGGGCCATGAGCAGTTCTTC	CAISEGQREGHEQFF
TRBV28	TRBJ1-5	NA	many	TGTGCCAGCAGTCTTAGGGATCATAGCAATCAGCCCCAGCATTTT	CASSLRDHSNQPQHF
TRBV7-2	TRBJ2-7	TRBD2	many	TGTGCCAGCAGCTCACCCGGGAGGATCCCAGGCCACGAGCAGTACTTC	CASSSPGRIPGHEQYF
TRBV6-1	TRBJ2-1	NA	many	TGTGCCAGCAGTGAACACCCAGCGGTGAGGGCGAATGAGCAGTTCTTC	CASSEHPAVRANEQFF